The sequence of this T cell receptor (beta chain) was determined in a study of T cell responses to AZD1222 COVID-19 vaccine. On this clone: The antigen is unknown.

Germline CDR1 reads MNHNS; CDR2 reads SASEGT. Trimming left V 2 bases short and J 3 bases short, with 11 bases between. This CDR3 is 15 amino acids long. Here immunoSEQ multiplex PCR was the method, and the copy in TCRdb shows in-frame clones only, minus some. The sample holds about 130,000 clones, roughly 89% seen once. Points from the study as a whole: Among AZD1222 vaccinees, only 5 to 7 were seropositive at baseline. Clonal diversity may have been underestimated in mostly white British donors.

Second-dose recipients at about 4 or about 12 weeks were treated as one pooled group. V is TRBV6-1 and J is TRBJ1-5; D ambiguous. This specimen consisted of peripheral blood, obtained 28 days after the second AZD1222 dose. This TCR was recovered from an adult who received the AZD1222 COVID-19 vaccine. The CDR3 nucleotides read TGTGCCAGCAGTGAACTACCCGGCTTCAATCAGCCCCAGCATTTT. It specifies CASSELPGFNQPQHF.